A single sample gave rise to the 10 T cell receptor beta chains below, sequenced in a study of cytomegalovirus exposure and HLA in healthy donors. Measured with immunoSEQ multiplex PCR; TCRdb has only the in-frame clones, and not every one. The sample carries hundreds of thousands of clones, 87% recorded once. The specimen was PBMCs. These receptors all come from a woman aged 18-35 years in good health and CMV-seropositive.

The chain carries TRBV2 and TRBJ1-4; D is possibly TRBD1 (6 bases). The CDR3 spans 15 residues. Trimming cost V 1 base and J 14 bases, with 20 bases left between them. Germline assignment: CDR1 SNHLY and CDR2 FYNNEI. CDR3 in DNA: TGTGCCAGCAGTGAAGATGGTCCCGATACAGGGCTCCTGTTTTTT. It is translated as CASSEDGPDTGLLFF.

The DNA for the CDR3 is TGCGCCAGCAGCATGGGACTAGCGATCTACAATGAGCAGTTCTTC. It specifies CASSMGLAIYNEQFF. The V gene is TRBV5-1, the J gene TRBJ2-1, with 10 bases aligning to TRBD2. Germline V gene lookup returns CDR1 SGHRS and CDR2 YFSETQ. V lost 4 bases, J lost 3 bases, and 4 bases stayed unmatched. The CDR3 has 15 residues.

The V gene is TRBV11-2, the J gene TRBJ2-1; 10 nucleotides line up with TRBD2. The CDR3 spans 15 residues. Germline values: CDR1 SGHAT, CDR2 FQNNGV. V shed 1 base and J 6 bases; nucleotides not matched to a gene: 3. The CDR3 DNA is TGTGCCAGCAGCTTAGGGCTAGCGGGAGTCAATGAGCAGTTCTTC. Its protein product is CASSLGLAGVNEQFF.

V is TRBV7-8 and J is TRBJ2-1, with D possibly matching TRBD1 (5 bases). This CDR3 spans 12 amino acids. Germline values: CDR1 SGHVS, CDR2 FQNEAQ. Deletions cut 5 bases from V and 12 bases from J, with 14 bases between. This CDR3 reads CASSLTLTGQFF. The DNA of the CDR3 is TGTGCCAGCAGCCTGACTCTAACAGGGCAGTTCTTC.

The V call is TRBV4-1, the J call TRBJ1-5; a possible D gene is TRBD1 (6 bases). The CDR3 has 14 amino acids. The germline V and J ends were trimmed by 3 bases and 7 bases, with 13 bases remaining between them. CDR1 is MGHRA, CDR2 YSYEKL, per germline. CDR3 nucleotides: TGCGCCAGCAGCCAGTACAGGGTTGACCAGCCCCAGCATTTT. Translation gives CASSQYRVDQPQHF.

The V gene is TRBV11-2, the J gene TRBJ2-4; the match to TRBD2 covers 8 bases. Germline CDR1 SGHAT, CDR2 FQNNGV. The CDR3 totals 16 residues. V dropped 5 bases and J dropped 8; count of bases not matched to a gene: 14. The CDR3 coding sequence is TGTGCCAGCAGCCCAAGGCCGGGACTAGGTAAAGACATTCAGTACTTC. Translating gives CASSPRPGLGKDIQYF.

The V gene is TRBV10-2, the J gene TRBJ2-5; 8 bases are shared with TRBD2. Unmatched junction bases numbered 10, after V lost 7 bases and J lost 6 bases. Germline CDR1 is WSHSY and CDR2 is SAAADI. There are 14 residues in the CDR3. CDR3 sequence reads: CASNPIAGFQTQYF. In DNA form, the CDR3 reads TGCGCCAGCAATCCTATAGCGGGATTCCAGACCCAGTACTTC.

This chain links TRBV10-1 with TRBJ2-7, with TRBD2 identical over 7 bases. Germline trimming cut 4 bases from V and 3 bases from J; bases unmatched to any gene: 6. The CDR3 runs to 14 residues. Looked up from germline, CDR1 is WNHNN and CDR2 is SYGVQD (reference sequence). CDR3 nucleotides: TGCGCCAGCAGTGTAGGGACGGGAGGCTACGAGCAGTACTTC. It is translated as CASSVGTGGYEQYF.

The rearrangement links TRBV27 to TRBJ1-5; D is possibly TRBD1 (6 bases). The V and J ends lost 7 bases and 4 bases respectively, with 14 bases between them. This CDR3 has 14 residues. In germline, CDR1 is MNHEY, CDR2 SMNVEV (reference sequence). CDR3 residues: CASKVTGTNQPQHF. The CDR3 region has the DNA TGTGCCAGCAAGGTGACAGGAACAAATCAGCCCCAGCATTTT.

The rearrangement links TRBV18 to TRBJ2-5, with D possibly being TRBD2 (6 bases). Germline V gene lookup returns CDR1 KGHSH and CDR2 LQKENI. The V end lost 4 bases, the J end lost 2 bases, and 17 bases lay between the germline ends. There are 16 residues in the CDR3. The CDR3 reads CASSLEDVGRQETQYF. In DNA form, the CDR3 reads TGTGCCAGCTCACTAGAGGACGTTGGGAGGCAAGAGACCCAGTACTTC.